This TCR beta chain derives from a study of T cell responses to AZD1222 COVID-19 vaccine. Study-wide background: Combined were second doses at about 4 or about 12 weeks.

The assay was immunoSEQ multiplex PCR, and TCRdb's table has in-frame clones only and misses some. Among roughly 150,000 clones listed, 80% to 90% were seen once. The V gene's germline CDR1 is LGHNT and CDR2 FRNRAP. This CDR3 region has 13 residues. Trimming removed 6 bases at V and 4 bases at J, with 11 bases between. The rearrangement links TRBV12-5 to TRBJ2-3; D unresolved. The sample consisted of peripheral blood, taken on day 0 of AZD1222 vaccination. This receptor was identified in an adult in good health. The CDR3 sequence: CASGQTVADTQYF. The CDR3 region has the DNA TGTGCTAGTGGCCAGACGGTAGCAGATACGCAGTATTTT.